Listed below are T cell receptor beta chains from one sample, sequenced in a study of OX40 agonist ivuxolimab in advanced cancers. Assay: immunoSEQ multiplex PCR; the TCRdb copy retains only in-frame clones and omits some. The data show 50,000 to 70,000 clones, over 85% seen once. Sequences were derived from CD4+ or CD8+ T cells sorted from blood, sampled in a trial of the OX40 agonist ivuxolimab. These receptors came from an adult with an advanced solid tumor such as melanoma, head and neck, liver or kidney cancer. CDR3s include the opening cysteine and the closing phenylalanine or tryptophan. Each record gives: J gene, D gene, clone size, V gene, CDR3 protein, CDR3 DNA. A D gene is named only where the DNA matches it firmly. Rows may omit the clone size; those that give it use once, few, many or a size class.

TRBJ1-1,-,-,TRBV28,CASSLPTPYYTEAFF,TGTGCCAGCAGTTTACCCACCCCATATTACACTGAAGCTTTCTTT
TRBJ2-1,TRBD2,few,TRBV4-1,CAPAGGRDQPSYNEQFF,TGCGCCCCCGCTGGCGGGAGGGACCAACCTTCCTACAATGAGCAGTTCTTC
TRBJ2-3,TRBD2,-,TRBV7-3,CASSPTSGRADTQYF,TGTGCCAGCAGCCCTACTAGCGGGAGGGCAGATACGCAGTATTTT
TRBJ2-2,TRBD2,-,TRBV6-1,CASSELAGDVGELFF,TGTGCCAGCAGTGAATTGGCGGGGGATGTCGGGGAGCTGTTTTTT
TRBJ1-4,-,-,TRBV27,CASTGTGTNEKLFF,TGTGCCAGCACCGGGACGGGAACTAATGAAAAACTGTTTTTT
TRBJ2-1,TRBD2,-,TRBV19,CASSIQREGPIGDEQFF,TGTGCCAGTAGTATACAGCGGGAGGGCCCTATTGGGGATGAGCAGTTCTTC
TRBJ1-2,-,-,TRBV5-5,CASSETSDRLYGYTF,TGTGCCAGCAGCGAGACCTCGGACAGACTCTATGGCTACACCTTC
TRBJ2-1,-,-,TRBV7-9,CASSLVTKFF,TGTGCCAGCAGCTTAGTGACGAAGTTCTTC
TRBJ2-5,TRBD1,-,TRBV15,CATGLTGRGQETQYF,TGTGCCACCGGATTGACAGGGAGAGGGCAAGAGACCCAGTACTTC
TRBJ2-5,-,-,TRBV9,CASSPRLAQETQYF,TGTGCCAGCAGCCCCCGGCTTGCTCAAGAGACCCAGTACTTC
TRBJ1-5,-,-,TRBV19,CASSGTPVSNQPQHF,TGTGCCAGTAGTGGGACGCCAGTTAGCAATCAGCCCCAGCATTTT
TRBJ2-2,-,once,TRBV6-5,CASSYRGYTGELFF,TGTGCCAGCAGTTACCGGGGGTACACCGGGGAGCTGTTTTTT
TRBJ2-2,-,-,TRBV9,CASSGGANTGELFF,TGTGCCAGCAGCGGGGGCGCGAACACCGGGGAGCTGTTTTTT
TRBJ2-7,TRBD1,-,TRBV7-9,CASSLPGQGSRYEQYF,TGTGCCAGCAGCTTACCGGGACAGGGCAGTCGATACGAGCAGTACTTC
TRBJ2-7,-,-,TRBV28,CASGSDTVEQYF,TGTGCCAGCGGCAGTGATACGGTCGAGCAGTACTTC
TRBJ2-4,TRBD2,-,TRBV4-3,CASSQDGRDIQYF,TGCGCCAGCAGCCAAGACGGGAGGGACATTCAGTACTTC
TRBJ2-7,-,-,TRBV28,CASSLKLQPYEQYF,TGTGCCAGCAGTCTAAAATTGCAGCCGTACGAGCAGTACTTC
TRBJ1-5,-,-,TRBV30,CAWSVGGIDQPQHF,TGTGCCTGGAGTGTTGGGGGGATCGATCAGCCCCAGCATTTT
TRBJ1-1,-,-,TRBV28,CASSFGMLLDTEAFF,TGTGCCAGCAGTTTTGGTATGCTCTTGGACACTGAAGCTTTCTTT
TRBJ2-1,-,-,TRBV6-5,CASSSTMGDEQFF,TGTGCCAGCAGCTCCACGATGGGAGATGAGCAGTTCTTC
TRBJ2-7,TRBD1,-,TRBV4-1,CASSWAGGDEQYF,TGCGCCAGCAGTTGGGCAGGGGGAGACGAGCAGTACTTC
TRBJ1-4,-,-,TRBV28,CASSFRVNEKLFF,TGTGCCAGCAGTTTCAGGGTAAATGAAAAACTGTTTTTT
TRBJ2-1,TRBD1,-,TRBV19,CASGDRGYNEQFF,TGTGCCAGTGGGGACAGGGGGTACAATGAGCAGTTCTTC
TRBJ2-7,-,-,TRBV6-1,CASSALTDYEQYF,TGTGCCAGCAGTGCGTTGACTGACTACGAGCAGTACTTC
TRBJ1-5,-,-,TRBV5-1,CASSFFPESQPQHF,TGCGCCAGCAGCTTTTTTCCCGAAAGTCAGCCCCAGCATTTT
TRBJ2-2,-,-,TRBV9,CASSVGGNTGELFF,TGTGCCAGCAGCGTAGGGGGGAACACCGGGGAGCTGTTTTTT
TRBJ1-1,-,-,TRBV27,CASSLSYLDSLANTEAFF,TGTGCCAGCAGTTTATCGTACCTGGACAGCTTAGCGAACACTGAAGCTTTCTTT
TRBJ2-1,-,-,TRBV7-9,CASILTGTKQFF,TGTGCCAGCATCCTAACCGGGACAAAACAGTTCTTC
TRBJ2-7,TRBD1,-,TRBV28,CASLSGTGGYEQYF,TGTGCCAGCCTCTCAGGGACAGGGGGCTACGAGCAGTACTTC
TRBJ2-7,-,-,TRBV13,CASSSNYRASEQYF,TGTGCCAGCAGCTCCAATTACAGGGCATCCGAGCAGTACTTC
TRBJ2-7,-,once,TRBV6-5,CASSFRGGPYEQYF,TGTGCCAGCAGTTTCCGCGGGGGCCCCTACGAGCAGTACTTC
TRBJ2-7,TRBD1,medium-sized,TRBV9,CASSVGRDRRTYEQYF,TGTGCCAGCAGCGTAGGTCGGGACAGGAGAACCTACGAGCAGTACTTC
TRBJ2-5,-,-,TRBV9,CASSGGETQYF,TGTGCCAGCAGCGGGGGGGAGACCCAGTACTTC
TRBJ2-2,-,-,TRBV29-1,CSVENPVTGELFF,TGCAGCGTTGAAAATCCGGTCACCGGGGAGCTGTTTTTT
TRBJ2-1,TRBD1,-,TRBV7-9,CASSPSTGSSYNEQFF,TGTGCCAGCAGCCCGTCGACAGGGAGCTCCTACAATGAGCAGTTCTTC
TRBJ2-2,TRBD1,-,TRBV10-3,CAISDLQGARNTGELFF,TGTGCCATCAGTGATCTTCAGGGGGCCCGGAACACCGGGGAGCTGTTTTTT
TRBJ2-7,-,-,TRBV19,CASTRGGSYEQYF,TGTGCCAGTACCCGAGGGGGCTCCTACGAGCAGTACTTC
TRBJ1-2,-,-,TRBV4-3,CASSQDPLSAAYGYTF,TGCGCCAGCAGCCAAGATCCGCTTTCCGCAGCCTATGGCTACACCTTC
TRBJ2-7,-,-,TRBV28,CASSSSSSYEQYF,TGTGCCAGCAGTTCGAGTAGCTCCTACGAGCAGTACTTC
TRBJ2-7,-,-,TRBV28,CASSLMVSSYSEQYF,TGTGCCAGCAGTTTAATGGTCTCCTCCTACTCCGAGCAGTACTTC
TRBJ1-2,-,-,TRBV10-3,CAISDKGAELYGYTF,TGTGCCATCAGTGATAAGGGTGCGGAACTCTATGGCTACACCTTC
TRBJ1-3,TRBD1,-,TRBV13,CASSLDRGRNTIYF,TGTGCCAGCAGCTTAGACAGGGGGAGGAACACCATATATTTT
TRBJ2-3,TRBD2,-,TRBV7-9,CASSLGAGVDTQYF,TGTGCCAGCAGCTTAGGGGCGGGAGTGGATACGCAGTATTTT
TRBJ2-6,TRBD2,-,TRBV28,CASSLWTSGTAGANVLTF,TGTGCCAGCAGTTTATGGACTAGCGGGACGGCTGGGGCCAACGTCCTGACTTTC
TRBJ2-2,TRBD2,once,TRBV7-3,CASSPLAGGTGELFF,TGTGCCAGCAGTCCACTAGCGGGAGGGACCGGGGAGCTGTTTTTT
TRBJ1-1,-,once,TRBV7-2,CASSKGRKPNLNTEAFF,TGTGCCAGCAGTAAAGGACGTAAACCGAACTTGAACACTGAAGCTTTCTTT
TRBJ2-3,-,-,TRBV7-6,CASSLGGGIADTQYF,TGTGCCAGCAGCTTAGGCGGCGGGATCGCAGATACGCAGTATTTT
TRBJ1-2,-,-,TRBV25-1,CASSDNQGRIYGYTF,TGTGCCAGCAGTGATAACCAGGGCAGAATCTATGGCTACACCTTC
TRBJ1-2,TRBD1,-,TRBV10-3,CATPRGDSSGGSYGYTF,TGTGCCACCCCCCGCGGGGACAGCTCCGGCGGGTCCTATGGCTACACCTTC
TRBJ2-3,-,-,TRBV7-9,CASSLGTDTQYF,TGTGCCAGCAGCTTGGGCACAGATACGCAGTATTTT
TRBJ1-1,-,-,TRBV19,CASSIGNTEAFF,TGTGCCAGTAGTATTGGTAACACTGAAGCTTTCTTT
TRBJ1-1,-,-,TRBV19,CASTGGLDLMNTEAFF,TGTGCCAGTACGGGAGGACTGGACCTAATGAACACTGAAGCTTTCTTT
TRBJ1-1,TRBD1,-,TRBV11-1,CASIPWDRANTEAFF,TGTGCCAGCATCCCTTGGGACAGGGCGAACACTGAAGCTTTCTTT
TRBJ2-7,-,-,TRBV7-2,CASSLIASAYEQYF,TGTGCCAGCAGCTTAATAGCGAGTGCCTACGAGCAGTACTTC
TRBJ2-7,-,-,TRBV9,CASSVEGRGLNEQYF,TGTGCCAGCAGCGTAGAAGGCAGGGGTTTAAACGAGCAGTACTTC
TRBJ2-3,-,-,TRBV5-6,CASSLAWDTQYF,TGTGCCAGCAGCTTGGCCTGGGATACGCAGTATTTT
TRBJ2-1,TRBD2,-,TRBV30,CAWQREINEQFF,TGTGCCTGGCAGCGGGAAATAAATGAGCAGTTCTTC
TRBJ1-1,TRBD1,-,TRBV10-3,CAKRDRMNTEAFF,TGTGCCAAAAGGGACAGGATGAACACTGAAGCTTTCTTT
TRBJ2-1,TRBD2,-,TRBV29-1,CSVFGGARNEQFF,TGCAGCGTTTTCGGGGGGGCTAGGAATGAGCAGTTCTTC